This T cell receptor (beta chain) was found in a study of blood T cell repertoires in COVID-19. Study background: COVID-19 samples, acute and convalescent, were from the United States, Italy and Spain.

V lost 5 bases and J lost 2; bases outside the gene matches: 3. The CDR3 has 13 residues. Clones were read by immunoSEQ multiplex PCR, and TCRdb kept only the in-frame ones, dropping some. This sample has hundreds of thousands of clones; approximately 90% occur once, and the top ten carry 0.7% to 1%. This sequence was found in a young man with COVID-19, enrolled during active disease. The J gene is TRBJ2-7, the V gene TRBV12-3 or TRBV12-4; 7 bases align to TRBD1. Sequenced sample: peripheral blood. CDR3 in DNA: TGTGCCAGCAGTACCGGGACAGCCTACGAGCAGTACTTC. Its protein is CASSTGTAYEQYF.